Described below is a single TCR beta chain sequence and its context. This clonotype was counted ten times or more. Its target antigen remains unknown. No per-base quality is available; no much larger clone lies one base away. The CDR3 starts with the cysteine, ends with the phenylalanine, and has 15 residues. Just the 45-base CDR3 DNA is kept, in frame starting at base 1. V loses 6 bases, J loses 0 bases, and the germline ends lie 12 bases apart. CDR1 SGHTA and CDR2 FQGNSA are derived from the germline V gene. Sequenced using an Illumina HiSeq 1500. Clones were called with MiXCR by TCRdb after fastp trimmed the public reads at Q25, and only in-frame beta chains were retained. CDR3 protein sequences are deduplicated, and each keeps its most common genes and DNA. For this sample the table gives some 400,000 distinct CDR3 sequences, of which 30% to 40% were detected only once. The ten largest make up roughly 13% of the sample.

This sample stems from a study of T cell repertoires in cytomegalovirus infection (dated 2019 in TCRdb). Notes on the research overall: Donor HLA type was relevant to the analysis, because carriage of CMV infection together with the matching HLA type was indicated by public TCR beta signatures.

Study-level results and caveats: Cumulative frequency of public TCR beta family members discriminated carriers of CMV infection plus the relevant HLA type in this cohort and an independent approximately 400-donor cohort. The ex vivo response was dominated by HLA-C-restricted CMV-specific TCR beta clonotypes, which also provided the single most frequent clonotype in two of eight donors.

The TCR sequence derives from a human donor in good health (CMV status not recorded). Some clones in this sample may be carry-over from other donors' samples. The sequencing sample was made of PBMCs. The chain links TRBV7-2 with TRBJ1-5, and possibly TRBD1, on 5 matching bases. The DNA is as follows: TGTGCCAGCAGTTCAGGGACTTATAGCAATCAGCCCCAGCATTTT. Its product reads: CASSSGTYSNQPQHF.